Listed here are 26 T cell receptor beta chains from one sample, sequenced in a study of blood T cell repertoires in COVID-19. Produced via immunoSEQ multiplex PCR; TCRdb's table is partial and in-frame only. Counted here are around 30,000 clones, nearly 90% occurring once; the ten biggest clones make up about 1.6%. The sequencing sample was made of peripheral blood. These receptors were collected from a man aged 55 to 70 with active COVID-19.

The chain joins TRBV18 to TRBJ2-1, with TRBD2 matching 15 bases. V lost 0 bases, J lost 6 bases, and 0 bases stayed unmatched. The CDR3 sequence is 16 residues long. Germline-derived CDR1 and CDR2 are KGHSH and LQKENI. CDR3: CASSPPGLAGGNEQFF. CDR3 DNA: TGTGCCAGCTCACCACCGGGACTAGCGGGGGGCAATGAGCAGTTCTTC.

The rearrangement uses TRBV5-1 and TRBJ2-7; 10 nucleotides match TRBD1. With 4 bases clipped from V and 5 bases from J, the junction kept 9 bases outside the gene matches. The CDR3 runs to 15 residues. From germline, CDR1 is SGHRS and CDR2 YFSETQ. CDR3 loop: CASSTAGTGADEQYF. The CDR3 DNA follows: TGCGCCAGCAGCACCGCCGGGACAGGGGCTGACGAGCAGTACTTC.

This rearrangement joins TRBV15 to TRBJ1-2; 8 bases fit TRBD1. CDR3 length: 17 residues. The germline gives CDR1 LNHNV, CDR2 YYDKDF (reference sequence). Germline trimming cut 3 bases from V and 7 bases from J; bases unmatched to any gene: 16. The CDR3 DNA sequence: TGTGCCACCAGCAGCCCTCAACACACAGGGGGGCACCGTGGCTACACCTTC. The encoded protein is CATSSPQHTGGHRGYTF.

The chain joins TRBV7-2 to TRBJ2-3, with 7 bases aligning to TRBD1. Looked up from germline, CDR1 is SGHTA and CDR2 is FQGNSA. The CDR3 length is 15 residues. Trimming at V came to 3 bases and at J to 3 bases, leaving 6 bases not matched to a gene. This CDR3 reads CASSLGPGGTDTQYF. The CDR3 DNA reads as TGTGCCAGCAGCTTGGGGCCAGGGGGTACAGATACGCAGTATTTT.

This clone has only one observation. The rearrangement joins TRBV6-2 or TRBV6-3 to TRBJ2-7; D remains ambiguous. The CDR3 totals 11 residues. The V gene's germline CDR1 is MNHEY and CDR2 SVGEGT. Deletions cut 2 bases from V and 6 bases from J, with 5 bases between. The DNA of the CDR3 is TGTGCCAGCAGTTACGGAGTCGAGCAGTACTTC. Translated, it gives CASSYGVEQYF.

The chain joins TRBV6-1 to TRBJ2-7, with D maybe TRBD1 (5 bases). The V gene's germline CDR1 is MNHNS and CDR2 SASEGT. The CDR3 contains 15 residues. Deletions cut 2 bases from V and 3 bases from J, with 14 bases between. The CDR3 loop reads CASSETGFGIYEQYF. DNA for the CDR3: TGTGCCAGCAGTGAAACAGGTTTTGGGATCTACGAGCAGTACTTC.

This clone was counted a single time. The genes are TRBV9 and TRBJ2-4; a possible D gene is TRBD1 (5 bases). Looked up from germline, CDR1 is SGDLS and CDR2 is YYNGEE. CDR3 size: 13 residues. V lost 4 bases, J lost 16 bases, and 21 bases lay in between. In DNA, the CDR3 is TGTGCCAGCAGCCCCCTGATAGGGGCGCCGCCTTACTTC. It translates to CASSPLIGAPPYF.

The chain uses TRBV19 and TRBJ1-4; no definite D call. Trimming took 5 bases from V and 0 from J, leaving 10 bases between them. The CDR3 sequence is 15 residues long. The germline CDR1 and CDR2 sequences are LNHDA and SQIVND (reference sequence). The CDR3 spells CASSLGVATNEKLFF. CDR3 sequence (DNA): TGTGCCAGTAGTCTGGGAGTTGCAACTAATGAAAAACTGTTTTTT.

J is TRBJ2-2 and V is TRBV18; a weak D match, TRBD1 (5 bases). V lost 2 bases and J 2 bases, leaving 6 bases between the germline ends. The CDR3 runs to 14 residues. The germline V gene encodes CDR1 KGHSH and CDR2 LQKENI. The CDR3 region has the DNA TGTGCCAGCTCACCAGGACAAAACACCGGGGAGCTGTTTTTT. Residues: CASSPGQNTGELFF.

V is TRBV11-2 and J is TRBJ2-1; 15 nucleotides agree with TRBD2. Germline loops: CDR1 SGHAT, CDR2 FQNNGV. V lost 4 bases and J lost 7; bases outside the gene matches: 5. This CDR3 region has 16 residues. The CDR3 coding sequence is TGTGCCAGCAGCTCGCGGACTAGCGGGGGGGGAAATGAGCAGTTCTTC. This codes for CASSSRTSGGGNEQFF.

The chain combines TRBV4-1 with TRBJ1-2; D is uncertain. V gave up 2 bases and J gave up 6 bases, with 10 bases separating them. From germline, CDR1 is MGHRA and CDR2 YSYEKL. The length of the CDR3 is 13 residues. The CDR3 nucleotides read TGCGCCAGCAGCCAATTGACGCTAGATGGCTACACCTTC. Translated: CASSQLTLDGYTF.

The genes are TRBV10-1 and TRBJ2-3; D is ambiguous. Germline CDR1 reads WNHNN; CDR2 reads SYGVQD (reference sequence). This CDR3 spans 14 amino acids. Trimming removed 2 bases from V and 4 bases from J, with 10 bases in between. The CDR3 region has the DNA TGCGCCAGCAGTGAGGTCCCCTTATCAGATACGCAGTATTTT. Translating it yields CASSEVPLSDTQYF.

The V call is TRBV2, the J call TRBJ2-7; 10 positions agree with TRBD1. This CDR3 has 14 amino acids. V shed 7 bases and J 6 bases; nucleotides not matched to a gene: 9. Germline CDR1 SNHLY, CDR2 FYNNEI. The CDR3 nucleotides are TGTGCCAGCAATCAACGGGACAGGGGATTCGAGCAGTACTTC. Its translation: CASNQRDRGFEQYF.

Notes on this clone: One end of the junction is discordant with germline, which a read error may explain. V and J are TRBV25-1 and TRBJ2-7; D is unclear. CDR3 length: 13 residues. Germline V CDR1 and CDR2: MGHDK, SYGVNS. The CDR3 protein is CASSESGSNEQYF. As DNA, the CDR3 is TGTGCCAGCAGTGAATCTGGCTCCAACGAGCAGTACTTC.

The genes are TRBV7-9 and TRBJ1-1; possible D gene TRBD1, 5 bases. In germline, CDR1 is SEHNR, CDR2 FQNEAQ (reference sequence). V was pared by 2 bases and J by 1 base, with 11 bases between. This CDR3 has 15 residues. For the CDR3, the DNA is TGTGCCAGCAGCTTATCCCAGGGAGGGAACACTGAAGCTTTCTTT. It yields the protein CASSLSQGGNTEAFF. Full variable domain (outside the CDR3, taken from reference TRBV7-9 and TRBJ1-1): DTGVSQNPRHKITKRGQNVTFRCDPISEHNRLYWYRQTLGQGPEFLTYFQNEAQLEKSRLLSDRFSAERPKGSFSTLEIQRTEQGDSAMYLCASSLSQGGNTEAFFGQGTRLTVV.

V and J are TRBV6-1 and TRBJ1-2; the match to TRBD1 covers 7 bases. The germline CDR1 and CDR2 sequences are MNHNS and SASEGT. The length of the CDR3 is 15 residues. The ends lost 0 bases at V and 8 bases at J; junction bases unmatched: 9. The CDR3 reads CASSEAPGQMNGYTF. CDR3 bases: TGTGCCAGCAGTGAAGCCCCGGGACAGATGAACGGCTACACCTTC.

This CDR3 is CASSLVLAGGSEQFF. The CDR3 DNA reads as TGTGCCAGCAGCTTGGTACTAGCGGGGGGGAGTGAGCAGTTCTTC. The V gene is TRBV5-4, the J gene TRBJ2-1; 13 bases fit TRBD2. After removal of 0 bases from V and 9 bases from J, the junction contained 3 bases not matched to a gene. The CDR3 is 15 residues long. Germline loops: CDR1 SGHNT, CDR2 YYREEE (reference sequence). Looking up the rest from reference TRBV5-4 and TRBJ2-1 gives the full variable domain: ETGVTQSPTHLIKTRGQQVTLRCSSQSGHNTVSWYQQALGQGPQFIFQYYREEENGRGNFPPRFSGLQFPNYSSELNVNALELDDSALYLCASSLVLAGGSEQFFGPGTRLTVL.

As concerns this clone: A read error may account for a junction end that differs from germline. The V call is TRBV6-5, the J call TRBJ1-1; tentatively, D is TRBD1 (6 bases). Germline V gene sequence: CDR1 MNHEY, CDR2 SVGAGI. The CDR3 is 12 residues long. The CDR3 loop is CASKGGNPEAFF. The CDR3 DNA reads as TGTGCCAGCAAGGGGGGGAACCCTGAAGCTTTCTTT.

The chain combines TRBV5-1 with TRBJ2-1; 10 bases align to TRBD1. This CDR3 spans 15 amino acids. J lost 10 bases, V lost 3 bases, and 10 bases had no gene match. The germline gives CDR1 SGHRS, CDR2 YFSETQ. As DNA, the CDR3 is TGCGCCAGCAGCTCGACAGGGGGCGAGCGGGGCGAGCAGTTCTTC. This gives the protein CASSSTGGERGEQFF. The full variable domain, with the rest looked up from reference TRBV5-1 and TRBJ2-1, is KAGVTQTPRYLIKTRGQQVTLSCSPISGHRSVSWYQQTPGQGLQFLFEYFSETQRNKGNFPGRFSGRQFSNSRSEMNVSTLELGDSALYLCASSSTGGERGEQFFGPGTRLTVL.

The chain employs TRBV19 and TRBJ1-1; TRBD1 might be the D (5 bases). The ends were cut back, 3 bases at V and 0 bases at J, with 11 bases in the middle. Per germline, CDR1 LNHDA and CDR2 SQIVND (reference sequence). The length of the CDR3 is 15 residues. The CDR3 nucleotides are TGTGCCAGTAGTATGGGGGGGACTATGAACACTGAAGCTTTCTTT. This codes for CASSMGGTMNTEAFF.

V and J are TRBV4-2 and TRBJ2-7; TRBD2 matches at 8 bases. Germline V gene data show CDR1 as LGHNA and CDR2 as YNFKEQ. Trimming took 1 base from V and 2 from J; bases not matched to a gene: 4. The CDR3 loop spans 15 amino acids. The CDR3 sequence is CASSQVRGAAYEQYF. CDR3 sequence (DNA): TGTGCCAGCAGCCAAGTGCGGGGGGCCGCCTACGAGCAGTACTTC.

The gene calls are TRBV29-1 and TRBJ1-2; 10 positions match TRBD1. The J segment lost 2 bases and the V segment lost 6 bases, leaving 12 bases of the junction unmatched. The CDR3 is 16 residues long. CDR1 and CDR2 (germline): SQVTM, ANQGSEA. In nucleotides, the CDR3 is TGCAGCGTGAGACAGGGGGCTAGTTCTCCCAACTATGGCTACACCTTC. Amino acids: CSVRQGASSPNYGYTF.

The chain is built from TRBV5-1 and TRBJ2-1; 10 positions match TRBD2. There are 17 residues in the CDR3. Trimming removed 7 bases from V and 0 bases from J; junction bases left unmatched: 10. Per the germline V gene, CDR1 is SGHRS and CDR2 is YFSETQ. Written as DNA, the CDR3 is TGCGCCAGCGCTCAGCGGGGGGGCCTTAGCTCCTACAATGAGCAGTTCTTC. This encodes CASAQRGGLSSYNEQFF.

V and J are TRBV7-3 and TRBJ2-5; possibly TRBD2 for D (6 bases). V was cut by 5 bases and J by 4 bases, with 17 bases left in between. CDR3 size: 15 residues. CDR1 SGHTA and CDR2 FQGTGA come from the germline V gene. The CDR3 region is CASSLAGTEGETQYF. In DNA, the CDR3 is TGTGCCAGCAGCCTCGCCGGGACGGAGGGAGAGACCCAGTACTTC.

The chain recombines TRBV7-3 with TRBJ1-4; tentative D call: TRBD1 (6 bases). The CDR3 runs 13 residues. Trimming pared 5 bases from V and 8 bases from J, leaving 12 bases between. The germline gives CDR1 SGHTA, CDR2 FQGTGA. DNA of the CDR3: TGTGCCAGCAGCCAGGGGACCGACGAAAAACTGTTTTTT. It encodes CASSQGTDEKLFF.

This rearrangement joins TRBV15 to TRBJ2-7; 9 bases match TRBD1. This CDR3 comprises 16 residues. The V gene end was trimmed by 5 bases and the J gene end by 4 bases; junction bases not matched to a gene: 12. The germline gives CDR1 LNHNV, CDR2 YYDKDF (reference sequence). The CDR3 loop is CATSGQRDRVRYEQYF. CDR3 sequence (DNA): TGTGCCACCAGCGGCCAAAGGGACAGGGTGAGATACGAGCAGTACTTC.